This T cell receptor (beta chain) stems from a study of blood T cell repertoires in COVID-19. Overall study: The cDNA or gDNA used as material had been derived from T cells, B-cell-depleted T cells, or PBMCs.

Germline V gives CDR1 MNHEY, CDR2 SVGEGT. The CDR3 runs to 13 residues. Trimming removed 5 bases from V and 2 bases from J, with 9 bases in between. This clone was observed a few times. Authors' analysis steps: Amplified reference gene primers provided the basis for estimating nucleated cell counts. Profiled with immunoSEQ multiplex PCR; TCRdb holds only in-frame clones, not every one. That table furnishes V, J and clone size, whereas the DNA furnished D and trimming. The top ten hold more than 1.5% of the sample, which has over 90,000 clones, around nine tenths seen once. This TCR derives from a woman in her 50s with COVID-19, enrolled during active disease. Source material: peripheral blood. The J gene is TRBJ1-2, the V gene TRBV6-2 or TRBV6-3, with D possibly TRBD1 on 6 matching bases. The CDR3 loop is CASSRTVNYGYTF. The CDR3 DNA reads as TGTGCCAGCAGTAGGACAGTAAACTATGGCTACACCTTC.